One and the same sample provided the 10 T cell receptor beta chains below, sequenced in a study of blood T cell repertoires in COVID-19. Measured with immunoSEQ multiplex PCR; TCRdb has only the in-frame clones, and not every one. This table holds some 350,000 clones, around 91% found once. The sample taken for sequencing was PBMCs or T cells enriched from blood (not recorded which). The receptors were gathered from a man in his late teens or twenties who had recovered from COVID-19.

This clone has more than one count but fewer than ten. The gene calls are TRBV6-6 and TRBJ2-3; the match to TRBD1 covers 7 bases. J gave up 5 bases and V 5 bases, and 22 bases lay outside the gene matches. Germline V gives CDR1 MNHNY, CDR2 SVGAGI (reference sequence). The length of the CDR3 is 19 residues. The CDR3 nucleotides are TGTGCCAGCAGTCCCACCGGGACAGTTGACAGAGAAGGGGGAGATACGCAGTATTTT. It specifies CASSPTGTVDREGGDTQYF.

The chain has TRBV10-3 and TRBJ1-4; D is possibly TRBD1 (6 bases). Looked up from germline, CDR1 is ENHRY and CDR2 is SYGVKD. The CDR3 is made up of 15 amino acids. The V gene lost 6 bases and the J gene lost 0 bases, with 11 bases spanning the gap. This chain's CDR3 is CAIRPTGTTNEKLFF. The DNA of the CDR3 is TGTGCCATCAGACCTACAGGGACAACTAATGAAAAACTGTTTTTT.

Comments on this clone: Other DNA sequences in the same sample also yield this CDR3. The V gene is TRBV12-3 or TRBV12-4, the J gene TRBJ2-1; 8 bases align to TRBD2. J lost 7 bases, V lost 3 bases, and 2 bases had no gene match. The CDR3 has 13 amino acids. The CDR3 sequence is CASSLGGRNEQFF. The CDR3 DNA follows: TGTGCCAGCAGTTTGGGCGGGAGGAATGAGCAGTTCTTC.

The rearrangement links TRBV14 to TRBJ2-7; 10 bases map to TRBD1. Germline CDR1 is SGHDN and CDR2 is FVKESK. V gave up 4 bases and J gave up 7 bases; unmatched junction bases: 13. The CDR3 totals 16 residues. CDR3 coding DNA: TGTGCCAGCAGCCCCCGAGGGGGGACAGGGGCAGGGGAGCAGTACTTC. Its translation: CASSPRGGTGAGEQYF.

The rearrangement joins TRBV4-1 to TRBJ2-1; D may be TRBD1 (5 bases). Trimming took off 0 bases at V and 8 bases at J, with 11 bases between the two ends. Germline CDR1 and CDR2: MGHRA and YSYEKL. This CDR3 spans 14 amino acids. The CDR3 bases are TGCGCCAGCAGCCAAGAGGGCAGGGTCCATGAGCAGTTCTTC. Its protein product is CASSQEGRVHEQFF.

This chain uses TRBV29-1 with TRBJ2-1, with a weak D call TRBD2 (6 bases). Per the germline V gene, CDR1 is SQVTM and CDR2 is ANQGSEA. Trimming removed 6 bases from V and 13 bases from J, with 10 bases in between. This CDR3 has 9 amino acids. The CDR3 region has the DNA TGCAGCGTGGAGGGGTCTCAGTTCTTC. It yields the protein CSVEGSQFF.

In nucleotides, the CDR3 is TGTGCCAGCAGCTTAGTACGACAGGGGGCAGGAAGCACTGAAGCTTTCTTT. Protein product: CASSLVRQGAGSTEAFF. The chain recombines TRBV7-9 with TRBJ1-1; the match to TRBD1 covers 10 bases. The CDR3 is 17 residues long. Germline assignment: CDR1 SEHNR and CDR2 FQNEAQ (reference sequence). V was pared by 1 base and J by 4 bases, with 9 bases of the junction left unmatched.

This clone was seen a handful of times. V gene TRBV5-8 combines with J gene TRBJ2-7; D uncertain. CDR3 length: 11 residues. The V end was cut by 1 base, the J end by 6 bases, with 5 bases between. Germline CDR1 SGHTS, CDR2 YDEGEE. This chain's CDR3 is CASSLRVEQYF. CDR3 bases: TGTGCCAGCAGCTTGAGAGTCGAGCAGTACTTC.

As regards this clone: The sample contains more than one DNA sequence encoding this CDR3. This chain joins TRBV4-2 and TRBJ1-2; D perhaps matches TRBD1 (6 bases). V lost 1 base to trimming and J lost 1 base, with 10 bases between them. The CDR3 is 15 residues long. Looked up from germline, CDR1 is LGHNA and CDR2 is YNFKEQ. As DNA, the CDR3 is TGTGCCAGCAGCCAAGGAGACAGGCTTAACTATGGCTACACCTTC. Translation gives CASSQGDRLNYGYTF.

The chain carries TRBV6-6 and TRBJ2-1, with TRBD2 matching over 12 bases. Per germline, CDR1 MNHNY and CDR2 SVGAGI (reference sequence). The V segment lost 6 bases and the J segment 3 bases; nucleotides outside the gene matches: 3. The CDR3 totals 15 residues. DNA for the CDR3: TGTGCCAGCAGCACACTAGCGGGAGGCTACAATGAGCAGTTCTTC. Translated: CASSTLAGGYNEQFF.